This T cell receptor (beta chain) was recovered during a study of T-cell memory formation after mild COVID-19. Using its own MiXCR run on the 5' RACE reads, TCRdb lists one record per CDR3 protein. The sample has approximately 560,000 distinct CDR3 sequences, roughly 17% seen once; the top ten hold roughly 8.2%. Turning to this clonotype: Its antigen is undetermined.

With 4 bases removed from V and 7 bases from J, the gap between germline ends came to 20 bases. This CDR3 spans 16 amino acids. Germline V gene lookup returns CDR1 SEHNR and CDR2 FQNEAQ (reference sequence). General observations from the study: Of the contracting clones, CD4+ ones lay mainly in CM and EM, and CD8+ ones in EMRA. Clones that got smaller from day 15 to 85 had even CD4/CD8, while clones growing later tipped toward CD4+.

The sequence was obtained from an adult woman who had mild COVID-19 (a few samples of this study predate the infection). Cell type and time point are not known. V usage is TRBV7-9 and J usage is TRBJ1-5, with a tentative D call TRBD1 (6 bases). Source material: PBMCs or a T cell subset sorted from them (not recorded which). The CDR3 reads CASSSTSGALQQPQHF. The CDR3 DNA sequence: TGTGCCAGCAGCTCAACGTCGGGGGCTTTGCAACAGCCCCAGCATTTT. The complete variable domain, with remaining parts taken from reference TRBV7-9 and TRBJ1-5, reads DTGVSQNPRHKITKRGQNVTFRCDPISEHNRLYWYRQTLGQGPEFLTYFQNEAQLEKSRLLSDRFSAERPKGSFSTLEIQRTEQGDSAMYLCASSSTSGALQQPQHFGDGTRLSIL.